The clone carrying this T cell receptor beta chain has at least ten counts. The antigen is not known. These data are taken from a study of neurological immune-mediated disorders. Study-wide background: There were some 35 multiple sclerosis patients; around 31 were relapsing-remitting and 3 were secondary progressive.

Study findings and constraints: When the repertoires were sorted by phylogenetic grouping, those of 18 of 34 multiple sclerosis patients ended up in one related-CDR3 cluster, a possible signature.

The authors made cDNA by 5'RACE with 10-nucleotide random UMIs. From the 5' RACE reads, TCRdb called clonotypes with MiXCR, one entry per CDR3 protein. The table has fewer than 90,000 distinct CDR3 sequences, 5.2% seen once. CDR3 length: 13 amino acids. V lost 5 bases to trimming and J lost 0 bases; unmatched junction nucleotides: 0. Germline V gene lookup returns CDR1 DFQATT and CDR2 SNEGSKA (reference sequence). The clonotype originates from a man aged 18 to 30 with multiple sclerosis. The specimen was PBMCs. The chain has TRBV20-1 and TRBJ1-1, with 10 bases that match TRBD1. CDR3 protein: CSADRGLNTEAFF. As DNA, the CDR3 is TGCAGTGCTGACAGGGGGCTGAACACTGAAGCTTTCTTT.